The sample holds a few counts of the clone carrying this TCR beta chain. Its cognate antigen is unknown. These data are taken from a study of follicular helper T cells after annual influenza vaccination. General observations from the study: ICOS-CD38- cTfh most often held earlier Day 7 ICOS+CD38+ clones.

Sequencing was performed with immunoSEQ multiplex PCR; in TCRdb, only in-frame clones are kept and a portion is missing. The sample yields around 13,000 clones, roughly 80% seen once. CDR3 length: 13 amino acids. Germline assignment: CDR1 MNHEY and CDR2 SMNVEV (reference sequence). V lost 5 bases and J 1 base, leaving 9 bases between the germline ends. Specified time point: 2014-2015 season, pre-vaccination. This TCR was sampled from an adult who received the influenza vaccine. The chain uses TRBV27 and TRBJ2-7; D possibly corresponds to TRBD1 (5 bases). The sample consisted of CXCR5- memory CD4+ T cells sorted from blood, taken on the day of influenza vaccination. CDR3 nucleotide sequence: TGTGCCAGCAGTACGACAGTGTCCTACGAGCAGTACTTC. Amino acid sequence: CASSTTVSYEQYF.